This entry describes one T cell receptor beta chain. Its specificity is not known. Sequencing was performed with immunoSEQ multiplex PCR; in TCRdb, only in-frame clones are kept and a portion is missing. The repertoire holds around 1.5 million clones, roughly 98% seen once, with about 0.45% in the top ten. These data originate in a study of shared clonotypes between healthy human individuals. Findings of the study overall: Naive subsets typically showed greater estimated richness than memory subsets.

This TCR was sampled from a man aged 25 to 40 in good health. Material for sequencing was naive CD4+ T cells sorted from blood. The subset: CD45RA+ positively selected.

In DNA form, the CDR3 reads TGTGCCAGCGACAGCGAGTTTGGGGAGCTGTTTTTT. Translation gives CASDSEFGELFF. V and J are TRBV28 and TRBJ2-2; a possible D gene is TRBD1 (5 bases). The germline gives CDR1 MDHEN, CDR2 SYDVKM. The CDR3 contains 12 residues. With 8 bases removed from V and 8 bases from J, the gap between germline ends came to 12 bases. The full variable domain, its missing parts supplied by reference TRBV28 and TRBJ2-2, is DVKVTQSSRYLVKRTGEKVFLECVQDMDHENMFWYRQDPGLGLRLIYFSYDVKMKEKGDIPEGYSVSREKKERFSLILESASTNQTSMYLCASDSEFGELFFGEGSRLTVL.